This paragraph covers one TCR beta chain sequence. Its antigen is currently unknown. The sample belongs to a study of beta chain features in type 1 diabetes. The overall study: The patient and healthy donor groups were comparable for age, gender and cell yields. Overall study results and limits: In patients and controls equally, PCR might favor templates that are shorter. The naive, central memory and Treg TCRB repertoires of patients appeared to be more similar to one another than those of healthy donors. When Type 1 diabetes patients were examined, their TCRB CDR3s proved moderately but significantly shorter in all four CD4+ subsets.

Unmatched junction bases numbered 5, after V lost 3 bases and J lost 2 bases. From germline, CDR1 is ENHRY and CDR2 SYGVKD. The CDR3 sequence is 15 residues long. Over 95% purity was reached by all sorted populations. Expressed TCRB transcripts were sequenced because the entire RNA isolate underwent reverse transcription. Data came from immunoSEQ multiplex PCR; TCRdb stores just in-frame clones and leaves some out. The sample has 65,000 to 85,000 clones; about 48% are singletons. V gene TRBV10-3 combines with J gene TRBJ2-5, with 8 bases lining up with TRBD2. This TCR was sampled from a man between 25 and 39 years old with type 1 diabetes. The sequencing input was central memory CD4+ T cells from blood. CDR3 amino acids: CAISDRGGSQETQYF. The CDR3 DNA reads TGTGCCATCAGTGATCGCGGGGGGTCTCAAGAGACCCAGTACTTC.